This record looks at one T cell receptor beta chain sequence and its context. What it recognizes is unknown. In the PCR, 60 Vbeta and 13 Jbeta primers were used. Generated by immunoSEQ multiplex PCR, the TCRdb table keeps only in-frame clones and is missing some. There are about 39,000 clones in the sample, with around 3.1% held by the top ten. This sample was taken from a study of cytomegalovirus exposure and HLA in healthy donors. Study-wide background: Of the donors genotyped, several hundred in all, 65% to 90% fell in the Caucasian-associated ancestry cluster. Whole-study results and caveats: Highly shared variants forming one cluster were likely a sequencing artifact. Follow-up analysis later connected one missense variant in DCLRE1C with trimming of TCR beta V- and J-genes. In a later analysis, most CMV-associated TCR beta chains appeared HLA-restricted.

The CDR3 contains 16 residues. Looked up from germline, CDR1 is SGHRS and CDR2 is YFSETQ. With 0 bases clipped from V and 4 bases from J, the junction kept 2 bases outside the gene matches. The TCR comes from a woman in her thirties in good health and CMV-seropositive. The chain uses TRBV5-1 and TRBJ2-2; 11 bases are a match to TRBD1. The sequenced material came from PBMCs. The CDR3 sequence is CASSLADRGPTGELFF. For the CDR3, the DNA is TGCGCCAGCAGCTTGGCGGACAGGGGGCCCACCGGGGAGCTGTTTTTT. The full variable domain, with the rest looked up from reference TRBV5-1 and TRBJ2-2, is KAGVTQTPRYLIKTRGQQVTLSCSPISGHRSVSWYQQTPGQGLQFLFEYFSETQRNKGNFPGRFSGRQFSNSRSEMNVSTLELGDSALYLCASSLADRGPTGELFFGEGSRLTVL.